These T cell receptor beta chains were read from a single sample in a study of blood T cell repertoires in COVID-19. Data came from immunoSEQ multiplex PCR; TCRdb stores just in-frame clones and leaves some out. The sample lists 150,000 or so clones; about 85% were seen once. Sequences were obtained from peripheral blood. These receptors were obtained from a human donor with acute or convalescent COVID-19. The donor label of this sample is uncertain. Both conserved end residues are part of each CDR3. Fields, in order: J gene, V gene, D gene, clone size, CDR3 protein, CDR3 DNA. A D gene is named only where the DNA matches it firmly. Not all rows give a size; the values are once, few, many and, for expanded clones, a class.

>TRBJ1-5|TRBV6-5|NA|NA
CASSPGERRQPQHF
TGTGCCAGCAGTCCAGGGGAGAGACGGCAGCCCCAGCATTTT
>TRBJ1-2|TRBV3-1/TRBV3-2|NA|NA
CASSPTGRGKSGYTF
TGTGCCAGCAGCCCTACTGGGAGGGGGAAGTCTGGCTACACCTTC
>TRBJ1-3|TRBV2|NA|NA
CASSFSGNTIYF
TGTGCCAGCAGTTTCTCAGGGAACACCATATATTTT
>TRBJ1-4|TRBV6-1|TRBD1|NA
CASSEGTGVEKLFF
TGTGCCAGCAGTGAAGGGACAGGGGTTGAAAAACTGTTTTTT
>TRBJ1-3|TRBV7-2|TRBD1|NA
CASSLVPGQGSNTIYF
TGTGCCAGCAGCTTAGTACCGGGACAGGGGTCAAACACCATATATTTT
>TRBJ1-5|TRBV9|NA|NA
CASSAPGLNQPQHF
TGTGCCAGCAGCGCGCCGGGACTCAATCAGCCCCAGCATTTT
>TRBJ1-5|TRBV2|TRBD1|NA
CASSRQGTNQPQHF
TGTGCCAGCAGTCGACAGGGGACGAATCAGCCCCAGCATTTT
>TRBJ1-1|TRBV2|TRBD1|NA
CASSEAGDRGTEAFF
TGTGCCAGCAGTGAAGCGGGGGACAGGGGCACTGAAGCTTTCTTT
>TRBJ2-5|TRBV7-2|TRBD2|NA
CASSLGLAGDQETQYF
TGTGCCAGCAGCTTAGGACTAGCGGGGGACCAAGAGACCCAGTACTTC
>TRBJ1-4|TRBV2|TRBD1|NA
CASTRQGRSEKLFF
TGTGCCAGCACCAGACAGGGGAGGAGTGAAAAACTGTTTTTT
>TRBJ2-1|TRBV4-2|NA|NA
CASSQGVLASYNEQFF
TGTGCCAGCAGCCAAGGTGTACTAGCTTCCTACAATGAGCAGTTCTTC
>TRBJ2-4|TRBV18|NA|NA
CASSPALFAKNIQYF
TGTGCCAGCTCACCGGCCTTATTCGCCAAAAACATTCAGTACTTC
>TRBJ1-4|TRBV28|TRBD1|NA
CASRPRGRLVTNEKLFF
TGTGCCAGCAGGCCCAGGGGGCGCTTGGTAACTAATGAAAAACTGTTTTTT
>TRBJ1-6|TRBV30|TRBD1|NA
CAWSAHGTGGIYSLSPLHF
TGTGCCTGGAGTGCACACGGGACAGGGGGTATATATTCACTTTCACCCCTCCACTTT
>TRBJ2-3|TRBV7-8|NA|once
CASRESVSRIDTQYF
TGTGCCAGCAGAGAATCCGTGTCCAGGATCGATACGCAGTATTTT
>TRBJ1-1|TRBV7-9|TRBD1|NA
CASSPGGVTEAFF
TGTGCCAGCAGCCCAGGGGGCGTCACTGAAGCTTTCTTT
>TRBJ1-1|TRBV2|NA|NA
CASSPDTEAFF
TGTGCCAGCAGTCCTGACACTGAAGCTTTCTTT
>TRBJ1-1|TRBV15|TRBD1|once
CATSRDVYRGRVNTEAFF
TGTGCCACCAGCAGAGATGTTTACAGGGGGCGCGTGAACACTGAAGCTTTCTTT
>TRBJ1-3|TRBV5-1|NA|NA
CASSLAGGFSGNTIYF
TGCGCCAGCAGCTTGGCCGGCGGATTCTCTGGAAACACCATATATTTT
>TRBJ1-2|TRBV28|NA|NA
CASSLLQGRNGYTF
TGTGCCAGCAGTTTATTACAGGGAAGGAATGGCTACACCTTC
>TRBJ1-1|TRBV6-6|TRBD1|NA
CASSPQGATEAFF
TGTGCCAGCAGTCCCCAGGGGGCCACTGAAGCTTTCTTT
>TRBJ2-5|TRBV20-1|TRBD2|NA
CSASVGTRQETQYF
TGCAGTGCTAGTGTCGGGACTAGACAAGAGACCCAGTACTTC
>TRBJ1-2|TRBV7-2|TRBD1|NA
CASSTPGQGALRYGYTF
TGTGCCAGCAGTACTCCGGGACAGGGGGCGCTTCGCTATGGCTACACCTTC
>TRBJ1-5|TRBV19|NA|once
CASSIAPRGNQPQHF
TGTGCCAGTAGTATAGCTCCACGGGGGAATCAGCCCCAGCATTTT
>TRBJ1-1|TRBV6-2/TRBV6-3|TRBD1|NA
CASSRPSTGGFNTEAFF
TGTGCCAGCAGCCGACCGTCGACAGGGGGATTTAACACTGAAGCTTTCTTT
>TRBJ1-1|TRBV15|NA|NA
CATSRRRTGNDEAFF
TGTGCCACCAGCAGAAGGAGAACAGGGAACGATGAAGCTTTCTTT
>TRBJ2-2|TRBV7-2|NA|NA
CASSLVLGAGTGELFF
TGTGCCAGCAGCTTAGTTTTGGGGGCGGGTACCGGGGAGCTGTTTTTT
>TRBJ2-5|TRBV11-2|NA|NA
CASSLGQGRAETQYF
TGTGCCAGCAGCTTAGGCCAGGGGCGGGCGGAGACCCAGTACTTC
>TRBJ1-5|TRBV24-1|TRBD1|NA
CATSDSNKDRGGNQPQHF
TGTGCCACCAGTGATTCGAACAAGGACAGGGGGGGCAATCAGCCCCAGCATTTT
>TRBJ1-2|TRBV7-2|TRBD1|NA
CASSLAYRGQGYTF
TGTGCCAGCAGCTTAGCCTACAGGGGCCAGGGCTACACCTTC
>TRBJ2-3|TRBV2|TRBD2|NA
CASFRGGREDTQYF
TGTGCCAGCTTCCGAGGCGGGCGGGAGGATACGCAGTATTTT
>TRBJ2-3|TRBV18|NA|NA
CASSPPGVDTQYF
TGTGCCAGCTCACCACCCGGGGTAGATACGCAGTATTTT
>TRBJ1-1|TRBV7-3|TRBD1|NA
CASRLTGVDGLGLEAFF
TGTGCCAGCAGACTCACAGGGGTAGATGGCCTGGGGCTTGAAGCTTTCTTT
>TRBJ2-6|TRBV11-1|NA|NA
CASSPRGRTGANVLTF
TGTGCCAGCAGCCCAAGGGGTCGAACTGGGGCCAACGTCCTGACTTTC
>TRBJ1-5|TRBV5-5|NA|NA
CASSPVGQGGQPQHF
TGTGCCAGCAGCCCCGTCGGCCAGGGAGGTCAGCCCCAGCATTTT
>TRBJ1-1|TRBV7-9|NA|NA
CAIQENTEAFF
TGTGCCATCCAGGAGAACACTGAAGCTTTCTTT
>TRBJ2-2|TRBV5-1|TRBD2|NA
CASSLAGGTGELFF
TGCGCCAGCTCACTAGCGGGGGGAACCGGGGAGCTGTTTTTT
>TRBJ1-1|TRBV19|TRBD1|NA
CASSMQGGTEAFF
TGTGCCAGTAGTATGCAGGGGGGCACTGAAGCTTTCTTT
>TRBJ1-5|TRBV7-2|TRBD1|NA
CASSLGQGVNQPQHF
TGTGCCAGCAGCTTAGGACAGGGCGTGAATCAGCCCCAGCATTTT
>TRBJ2-5|TRBV7-3|NA|NA
CASSLGPEETQYF
TGTGCCAGCAGCTTAGGGCCAGAAGAGACCCAGTACTTC
>TRBJ2-6|TRBV5-1|NA|NA
CASSLGGTGANVLTF
TGCGCCAGCAGCTTGGGGGGCACTGGGGCCAACGTCCTGACTTTC
>TRBJ1-2|TRBV19|NA|NA
CASSIWVLSANYGYTF
TGTGCCAGTAGTATATGGGTATTAAGCGCTAACTATGGCTACACCTTC